This entry is about one TCR beta chain. This sample stems from a study of PD-L1 blockade in urothelial cancer. Study-wide context: Most patients, about 85% of the 29, were males with bladder-origin cancer. Analyzed time points were 3 weeks (second dose) and 6 weeks after therapy began.

Only in-frame clones appear in the TCRdb table, and some are missing; sequencing was by immunoSEQ multiplex PCR. The sample includes about 120,000 clones, about 84% of them seen just once. Time point denoted: peripheral blood 6 weeks after treatment start. Patients had urothelial carcinoma that was locally advanced or metastatic. Samples spanned pretreatment and treatment, with 1 to 8 time points per patient. With V trimmed by 6 bases and J by 5 bases, 9 bases remained unmatched. Germline CDR1 MRHNA, CDR2 SNTAGT. This CDR3 contains 15 residues. The starting material was PBMCs, obtained around atezolizumab (anti-PD-L1) treatment. This clonotype was obtained from a man aged 50 or older with urothelial cancer. The V gene is TRBV6-4, the J gene TRBJ2-1; TRBD1 matches 8 bases. The DNA of the CDR3 is TGTGCCAGCAGCCTGACAGGGGACGGCCACAATGAGCAGTTCTTC. Protein: CASSLTGDGHNEQFF.